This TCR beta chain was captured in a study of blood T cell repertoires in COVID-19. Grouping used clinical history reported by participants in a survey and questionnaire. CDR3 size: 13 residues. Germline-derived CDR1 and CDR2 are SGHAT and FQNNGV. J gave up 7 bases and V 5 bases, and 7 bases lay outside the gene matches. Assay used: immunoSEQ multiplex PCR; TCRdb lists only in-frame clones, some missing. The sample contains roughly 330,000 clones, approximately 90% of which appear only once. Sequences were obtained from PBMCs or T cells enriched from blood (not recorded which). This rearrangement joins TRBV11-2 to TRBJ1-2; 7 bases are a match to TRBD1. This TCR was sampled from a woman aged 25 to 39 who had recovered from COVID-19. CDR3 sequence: CASSHDRAGGYTF. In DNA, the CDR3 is TGTGCCAGCAGCCACGACAGGGCGGGTGGCTACACCTTC.